Following are 17 T cell receptor beta chains from one sample sequenced in a study of Tregs in tolerant kidney transplant recipients. These receptors have no identified antigens. Sequencing was performed with immunoSEQ multiplex PCR; in TCRdb, only in-frame clones are kept and a portion is missing. The sample has 35,000 to 50,000 clones, nearly 97% seen once. The material sequenced was Tregs from blood cultured with allogeneic cells. Every receptor here comes from a human donor in good health.

J is TRBJ1-2 and V is TRBV30, with D unresolved. The CDR3 is 15 residues long. Germline V lookup: CDR1 GTSNPN, CDR2 SVGIG (reference sequence). V lost 3 bases and J lost 2, with 16 bases in between. The CDR3 region has the DNA TGTGCCTGGAGGGGAATGGGATTTTGGAACTATGGCTACACCTTC. Encoded protein: CAWRGMGFWNYGYTF. Full variable domain (outside the CDR3, taken from reference TRBV30 and TRBJ1-2): SQTIHQWPATLVQPVGSPLSLECTVEGTSNPNLYWYRQAAGRGLQLLFYSVGIGQISSEVPQNLSASRPQDRQFILSSKKLLLSDSGFYLCAWRGMGFWNYGYTFGSGTRLTVV.

This clone showed up just once. The chain recombines TRBV29-1 with TRBJ2-7; D call uncertain. Germline V gene sequence: CDR1 SQVTM, CDR2 ANQGSEA. This CDR3 contains 12 residues. V dropped 4 bases and J dropped 0 bases, with 7 bases sitting between them. CDR3 coding DNA: TGCAGCGTTGGCAGGAGCTCCTACGAGCAGTACTTC. Encoded protein: CSVGRSSYEQYF.

The genes are TRBV2 and TRBJ2-5; TRBD2 might be the D (6 bases). The CDR3 extends over 13 amino acids. Germline assignment: CDR1 SNHLY and CDR2 FYNNEI. Trimming removed 6 bases from V and 5 bases from J, with 13 bases in between. The CDR3 loop is CASSSGVRETQYF. For the CDR3, the DNA is TGTGCCAGCAGCTCGGGGGTCAGGGAGACCCAGTACTTC.

This sequence joins TRBV11-2 and TRBJ1-3, with 8 bases lining up with TRBD1. The CDR3 consists of 14 residues. Germline assignment: CDR1 SGHAT and CDR2 FQNNGV. V lost 6 bases to trimming and J lost 4 bases; unmatched junction nucleotides: 5. The CDR3 coding sequence is TGTGCCAGCAGTATGGACAGGGCGGGAAACACCATATATTTT. It yields the protein CASSMDRAGNTIYF.

The chain combines TRBV27 with TRBJ1-1; D is unresolved. The CDR3 runs to 15 residues. Germline V gives CDR1 MNHEY, CDR2 SMNVEV (reference sequence). Deletions cut 1 base from V and 5 bases from J, with 14 bases between. As DNA, the CDR3 is TGTGCCAGCAGTTTATTAGGGTCAGGTGAGACTGAAGCTTTCTTT. This translates into CASSLLGSGETEAFF.

The chain couples TRBV7-2 to TRBJ2-1; D ambiguous. Trimming shortened V by 3 bases and J by 12 bases, and 12 bases separated the two germline ends. This CDR3 is built from 12 residues. CDR1 SGHTA and CDR2 FQGNSA come from the germline V gene. CDR3 residues: CASSFSGLRQFF. The CDR3 DNA follows: TGTGCCAGCAGCTTTTCCGGCCTCAGGCAGTTCTTC.

This chain uses TRBV5-1 with TRBJ2-7, with 10 bases fitting TRBD1. The CDR3 runs 14 residues. Germline CDR1 is SGHRS and CDR2 is YFSETQ. V lost 4 bases, J lost 6 bases, and 7 bases stayed unmatched. CDR3 region: CASSSGQGDGEQYF. The CDR3, as DNA: TGCGCCAGCAGCAGCGGACAGGGGGATGGCGAGCAGTACTTC.

V and J are TRBV12-5 and TRBJ1-1; TRBD1 might be the D (5 bases). Looked up from germline, CDR1 is LGHNT and CDR2 is FRNRAP. The CDR3 contains 13 residues. V was cut by 7 bases and J by 1 base, with 10 bases left in between. CDR3 sequence (DNA): TGTGCTAGTGCCTACGGACAGAACACTGAAGCTTTCTTT. Its translation: CASAYGQNTEAFF.

This rearrangement joins TRBV4-1 to TRBJ2-3; 9 nucleotides agree with TRBD2. The CDR3 covers 19 residues. Germline V CDR1 and CDR2: MGHRA, YSYEKL. The J segment lost 3 bases and the V segment lost 0 bases, leaving 13 bases of the junction unmatched. CDR3 residues: CASSQDPPLAGSPTDTQYF. The CDR3 bases are TGCGCCAGCAGCCAAGATCCCCCACTAGCGGGCTCCCCAACAGATACGCAGTATTTT.

The chain uses TRBV6-6 and TRBJ1-2; D possibly corresponds to TRBD1 (5 bases). CDR1 is MNHNY, CDR2 SVGAGI, per germline (reference sequence). The length of the CDR3 is 15 residues. V gave up 4 bases and J gave up 4 bases, with 16 bases separating them. Here the CDR3 DNA reads TGTGCCAGCAGTTTCGACCCCTGGGGGGTCTATGGCTACACCTTC. This codes for CASSFDPWGVYGYTF.

The rearrangement joins TRBV6-5 to TRBJ2-1; a weak D match, TRBD2 (5 bases). CDR1 is MNHEY and CDR2 is SVGAGI in the germline V gene. The germline V and J ends were trimmed by 2 bases and 0 bases, with 8 bases remaining between them. The CDR3 extends over 15 amino acids. CDR3 bases: TGTGCCAGCAGTTACGCGGGTAGCTCCTACAATGAGCAGTTCTTC. The encoded protein is CASSYAGSSYNEQFF.

CDR3 sequence reads: CASSPTRLTVTNYGYTF. The CDR3 DNA follows: TGTGCCAGCAGTCCCACAAGGCTGACAGTCACTAACTATGGCTACACCTTC. The chain carries TRBV27 and TRBJ1-2; D possibly corresponds to TRBD1 (5 bases). The CDR3 consists of 17 residues. V was trimmed by 5 bases and J by 0 bases, leaving 19 bases between them. Germline CDR1 and CDR2: MNHEY and SMNVEV (reference sequence).

The CDR3 nucleotides read TGTGCCAGCTCACCACGGACAGGTACCACAGATACGCAGTATTTT. Translating gives CASSPRTGTTDTQYF. The rearrangement uses TRBV18 and TRBJ2-3; 7 positions agree with TRBD1. With V trimmed by 1 base and J by 2 bases, 3 bases remained unmatched. Looked up from germline, CDR1 is KGHSH and CDR2 is LQKENI. The CDR3 totals 15 residues.

The chain carries TRBV7-2 and TRBJ2-1, with TRBD2 identical over 11 bases. This CDR3 region has 16 residues. Per the germline V gene, CDR1 is SGHTA and CDR2 is FQGNSA. J gave up 2 bases and V 3 bases, and 3 bases lay outside the gene matches. The CDR3 loop reads CASSFSGLAAYNEQFF. The CDR3 nucleotides are TGTGCCAGCAGCTTCTCGGGACTAGCGGCCTACAATGAGCAGTTCTTC.

This clone is a singleton in its sample. The chain couples TRBV19 to TRBJ2-7; 7 positions agree with TRBD1. The J segment lost 1 base and the V segment lost 3 bases, leaving 6 bases of the junction unmatched. CDR1 and CDR2 from the germline V gene are LNHDA and SQIVND (reference sequence). The CDR3 contains 15 residues. CDR3 sequence: CASSIDDRASYEQYF. The DNA of the CDR3 is TGTGCCAGTAGTATTGACGACAGGGCATCCTACGAGCAGTACTTC.

The DNA for the CDR3 is TGTGCCAGCAGCCAGGACAGGGGGCCGTCCCAGCCCCAGCATTTT. It specifies CASSQDRGPSQPQHF. The chain has TRBV7-8 and TRBJ1-5; 11 positions agree with TRBD1. J gave up 7 bases and V 5 bases, and 7 bases lay outside the gene matches. The CDR3 loop spans 15 amino acids. Per the germline V gene, CDR1 is SGHVS and CDR2 is FQNEAQ. Combining the CDR3 with reference TRBV7-8 and TRBJ1-5 gives the whole variable domain GAGVSQSPRYKVAKRGQDVALRCDPISGHVSLFWYQQALGQGPEFLTYFQNEAQLDKSGLPSDRFFAERPEGSVSTLKIQRTQQEDSAVYLCASSQDRGPSQPQHFGDGTRLSIL.

This clone has a single count. CDR3 loop: CASSLQGMGYEQYF. The DNA for the CDR3 is TGTGCCAGCTCACTCCAGGGGATGGGCTACGAGCAGTACTTC. The chain links TRBV18 to TRBJ2-7; possible D gene TRBD1, 6 bases. This CDR3 contains 14 residues. V gave up 4 bases and J gave up 3 bases, with 13 bases separating them. CDR1 is KGHSH and CDR2 is LQKENI in the germline V gene.